This entry lists 29 T cell receptor beta chains sequenced from one sample in a study of CXCR3-negative and CXCR3-positive naive CD8 T cells. The libraries of TRB cDNA were prepared using 5' RACE with UMI labels. TCRdb re-called the 5' RACE reads; one entry per CDR3 protein, DNA not given. This table lists more than 40,000 distinct CDR3 sequences. The specimen sequenced was naive CXCR3- CD8+ T cells from blood. The subset is: CD45RO-CCR7+CD27+CD95- naive CD8+ T cells lacking CXCR3 (TNR3-). All receptors come from a human donor in good health. Some clones in this sample may be carry-over from other donors' samples.

The chain combines TRBV20-1 with TRBJ2-7; TCRdb picks TRBD1, but there is no DNA to check that call. Germline V gene data show CDR1 as DFQATT and CDR2 as SNEGSKA (reference sequence). CDR3 length: 13 amino acids. CDR3 sequence: CSAYPTGSHEQYF.

The V and J genes are TRBV20-1 and TRBJ2-3; TCRdb gives TRBD2 as the D gene, but with no DNA this cannot be confirmed. The CDR3 consists of 16 residues. CDR1 is DFQATT, CDR2 SNEGSKA, per germline (reference sequence). The CDR3 is CSATGTSGLFTDTQYF.

This rearrangement joins TRBV9 to TRBJ2-7; TCRdb's assignment of TRBD1 cannot be checked, as there is no DNA. The germline V gene has CDR1 SGDLS and CDR2 YYNGEE. There are 15 residues in the CDR3. The chain's CDR3 is CASSVGTGLSYEQYF. The entire variable domain, with the rest obtained from reference TRBV9 and TRBJ2-7, is as follows: DSGVTQTPKHLITATGQRVTLRCSPRSGDLSVYWYQQSLDQGLQFLIQYYNGEERAKGNILERFSAQQFPDLHSELNLSSLELGDSALYFCASSVGTGLSYEQYFGPGTRLTVT.

This chain links TRBV11-2 with TRBJ2-2; the D call from TCRdb, TRBD1, cannot be confirmed without DNA. CDR1 is SGHAT, CDR2 FQNNGV, per germline. The CDR3 totals 16 residues. The chain's CDR3 is CASSHTDRHDTGELFF.

The V gene is TRBV23-1, the J gene TRBJ2-5; without DNA, the TCRdb call of TRBD1 cannot be checked. TRBV23-1 belongs to the ORF category, with a function that is uncertain. There are 14 residues in the CDR3. Here the CDR3 reads CASSSGTPGETQYF.

The genes are TRBV29-1 and TRBJ2-2; TCRdb's D call, TRBD2, is unchecked because there is no DNA. The germline CDR1 and CDR2 sequences are SQVTM and ANQGSEA. The CDR3 has 14 amino acids. This CDR3 reads CSGSSGGGGGELFF.

The rearrangement joins TRBV19 to TRBJ2-3. Germline CDR1 LNHDA, CDR2 SQIVND (reference sequence). This CDR3 has 15 residues. CDR3 sequence: CASSVSGAGADTQYF.

This rearrangement joins TRBV9 to TRBJ2-2; without DNA, the TCRdb call of TRBD2 cannot be checked. This CDR3 region has 16 residues. The germline V gene encodes CDR1 SGDLS and CDR2 YYNGEE. The CDR3 spells CASSSGLAGEGGELFF.

This chain connects TRBV7-6 to TRBJ2-7. The CDR3 is 13 residues long. From germline, CDR1 is SGHVS and CDR2 FNYEAQ. CDR3: CASSPDSSYEQYF.

The V gene is TRBV4-3, the J gene TRBJ1-1; the TCRdb call, TRBD1, lacks DNA for checking. CDR3 size: 13 residues. Germline lookup yields CDR1 LGHNA and CDR2 YSLEER. The CDR3 reads CASSWTMNTEAFF.

The genes are TRBV12-3 or TRBV12-4 and TRBJ2-1. CDR3 length equals 13 residues. CDR3: CASSGVDYNEQFF.

This sequence joins TRBV7-9 and TRBJ1-4; as DNA is missing, the TRBD1 call by TCRdb cannot be tested. Germline V CDR1 and CDR2: SEHNR, FQNEAQ (reference sequence). The CDR3 contains 13 residues. This CDR3 reads CASTGPGWEKLFF.

The V gene is TRBV28, the J gene TRBJ2-3; TCRdb picks TRBD2, but there is no DNA to check that call. This CDR3 is 17 amino acids long. Looked up from germline, CDR1 is MDHEN and CDR2 is SYDVKM. The CDR3 region is CASSPLAGGLGTDTQYF.

CDR3 in amino acids: CASSGRDRASYNEQFF. This sequence joins TRBV28 and TRBJ2-1; TCRdb lists TRBD1, though no DNA is available to test this call. The CDR3 is made up of 16 amino acids. Germline CDR1 reads MDHEN; CDR2 reads SYDVKM.

The CDR3 here is CSVSSGRDFTGELFF. The J gene is TRBJ2-2, the V gene TRBV29-1; TCRdb names TRBD2, which stays unverified in the absence of DNA. Germline CDR1 reads SQVTM; CDR2 reads ANQGSEA. CDR3 length equals 15 residues.

The genes are TRBV12-3 or TRBV12-4 and TRBJ2-7; TCRdb selects TRBD1, and the lack of DNA leaves this call unchecked. This CDR3 is built from 11 residues. The CDR3 protein is CASSWAGEQYF.

The rearrangement joins TRBV4-3 to TRBJ1-5; TCRdb's assignment of TRBD1 cannot be checked, as there is no DNA. Germline V lookup: CDR1 LGHNA, CDR2 YSLEER. This CDR3 region has 14 residues. The CDR3 region is CASSRAPGGQPQHF.

The chain recombines TRBV27 with TRBJ2-1; as DNA is missing, the TRBD1 call by TCRdb cannot be tested. The length of the CDR3 is 17 residues. Germline assignment: CDR1 MNHEY and CDR2 SMNVEV (reference sequence). The CDR3 loop reads CASSPLSGGLSYNEQFF.

The chain couples TRBV28 to TRBJ2-2. The germline gives CDR1 MDHEN, CDR2 SYDVKM. The CDR3 is 14 amino acids. The CDR3 spells CASSLGENTGELFF.

The chain uses TRBV4-2 and TRBJ2-1; TCRdb reports TRBD1, a call that lacks DNA to check it against. The germline CDR1 and CDR2 sequences are LGHNA and YNFKEQ. The CDR3 has 16 residues. CDR3 loop: CASSQERSRGGDEQFF.

The chain combines TRBV7-9 with TRBJ2-4; TCRdb's assignment of TRBD1 cannot be checked, as there is no DNA. This CDR3 is 13 amino acids long. Looked up from germline, CDR1 is SEHNR and CDR2 is FQNEAQ (reference sequence). The CDR3 loop is CASSLTGQGAVYF. Together with reference TRBV7-9 and TRBJ2-4, the CDR3 gives the full variable domain: DTGVSQNPRHKITKRGQNVTFRCDPISEHNRLYWYRQTLGQGPEFLTYFQNEAQLEKSRLLSDRFSAERPKGSFSTLEIQRTEQGDSAMYLCASSLTGQGAVYFGAGTRLSVL.

The genes are TRBV5-4 and TRBJ2-3; checking the TCRdb D call of TRBD2 is not possible without DNA. Per germline, CDR1 SGHNT and CDR2 YYREEE (reference sequence). This CDR3 is built from 19 residues. The CDR3 sequence: CASSLGLRLAGGPGDTQYF.

CDR3 region: CASQEGQANQPQHF. The chain uses TRBV25-1 and TRBJ1-5; TCRdb proposes TRBD1, but this gene call is untestable without DNA. This CDR3 has 14 amino acids. Germline V lookup: CDR1 MGHDK, CDR2 SYGVNS.

CDR3 amino acids: CSARAVEGQNIQYF. The V call is TRBV20-1, the J call TRBJ2-4; there is no DNA to check the TCRdb D call of TRBD2. Germline CDR1 and CDR2: DFQATT and SNEGSKA (reference sequence). The CDR3 has 14 residues.

V gene TRBV5-1 combines with J gene TRBJ2-5; TCRdb picks TRBD1, but there is no DNA to check that call. Germline V gene data show CDR1 as SGHRS and CDR2 as YFSETQ. The CDR3 spans 15 residues. The CDR3 here is CASSLESGGLDTQYF.

This rearrangement joins TRBV7-6 to TRBJ1-4. The CDR3 runs to 16 residues. Germline values: CDR1 SGHVS, CDR2 FNYEAQ. CDR3 amino acids: CASSSQLGRTNEKLFF.

The genes are TRBV7-9 and TRBJ1-4. Germline V gives CDR1 SEHNR, CDR2 FQNEAQ (reference sequence). This CDR3 has 13 residues. This CDR3 reads CASGALGGEKLFF.

This chain connects TRBV6-5 to TRBJ1-1. Per the germline V gene, CDR1 is MNHEY and CDR2 is SVGAGI. The CDR3 is made up of 13 amino acids. The CDR3 here is CASSYSRLGEAFF.

This chain connects TRBV29-1 to TRBJ2-1; TCRdb designates TRBD1, a call that cannot be tested without DNA. Germline V gene lookup returns CDR1 SQVTM and CDR2 ANQGSEA. The CDR3 consists of 15 residues. The CDR3: CSVQSTLRPGDEQFF.